Sequencing of this T cell receptor (beta chain) was carried out in a study of OX40 agonist ivuxolimab in advanced cancers. Study as a whole: Dose-escalation patients suffered from hepatocellular carcinoma, melanoma, renal cell or head and neck cancer.

Some clones are missing from TCRdb's copy, which holds only in-frame ones; the method was immunoSEQ multiplex PCR. This table holds about 100,000 clones, about nine tenths found once. The sample was CD4+ or CD8+ T cells sorted from blood, taken in a trial of the OX40 agonist ivuxolimab. This TCR was sampled from an adult with an advanced solid tumor such as melanoma, head and neck, liver or kidney cancer.

In nucleotides, the CDR3 is TGTGCCAGCAGGGTGTCTACTAGCCCCCGGGGGACAGATACGCAGTATTTT. Its protein is CASRVSTSPRGTDTQYF. The rearrangement joins TRBV2 to TRBJ2-3; perhaps TRBD2 as D (6 bases). This CDR3 spans 17 amino acids. CDR1 is SNHLY and CDR2 is FYNNEI in the germline V gene. V lost 6 bases, J lost 3 bases, and 22 bases lay in between.